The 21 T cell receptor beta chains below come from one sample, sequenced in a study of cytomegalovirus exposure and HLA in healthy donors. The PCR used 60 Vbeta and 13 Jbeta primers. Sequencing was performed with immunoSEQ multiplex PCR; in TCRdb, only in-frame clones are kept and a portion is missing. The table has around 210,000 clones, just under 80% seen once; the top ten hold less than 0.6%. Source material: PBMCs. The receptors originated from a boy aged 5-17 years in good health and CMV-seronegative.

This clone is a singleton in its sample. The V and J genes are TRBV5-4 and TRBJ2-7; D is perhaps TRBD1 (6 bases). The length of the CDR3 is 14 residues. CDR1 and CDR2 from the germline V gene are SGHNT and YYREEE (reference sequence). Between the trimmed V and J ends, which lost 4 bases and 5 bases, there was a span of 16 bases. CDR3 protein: CASSRAGQLDEQYF. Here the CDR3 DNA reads TGTGCCAGCAGCCGGGCTGGACAGCTCGACGAGCAGTACTTC.

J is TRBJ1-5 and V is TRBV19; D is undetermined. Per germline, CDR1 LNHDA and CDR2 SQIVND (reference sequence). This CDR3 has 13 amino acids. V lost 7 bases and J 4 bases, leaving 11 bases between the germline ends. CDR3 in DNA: TGTGCCAGTAACCGACTGTCTAATCAGCCCCAGCATTTT. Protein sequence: CASNRLSNQPQHF.

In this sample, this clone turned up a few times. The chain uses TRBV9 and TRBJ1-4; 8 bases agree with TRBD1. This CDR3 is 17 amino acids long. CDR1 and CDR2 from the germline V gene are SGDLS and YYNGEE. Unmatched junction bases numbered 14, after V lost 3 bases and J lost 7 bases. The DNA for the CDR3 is TGTGCCAGCAGCGCCCAAGGGGGGGGCAGGGGGCGTGAAAAACTGTTTTTT. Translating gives CASSAQGGGRGREKLFF.

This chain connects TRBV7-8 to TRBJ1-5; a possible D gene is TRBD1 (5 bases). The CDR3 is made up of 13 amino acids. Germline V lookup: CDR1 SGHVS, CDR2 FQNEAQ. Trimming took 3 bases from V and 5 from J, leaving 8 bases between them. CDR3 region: CASSFRVDQPQHF. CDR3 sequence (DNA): TGTGCCAGCAGCTTCAGGGTGGATCAGCCCCAGCATTTT.

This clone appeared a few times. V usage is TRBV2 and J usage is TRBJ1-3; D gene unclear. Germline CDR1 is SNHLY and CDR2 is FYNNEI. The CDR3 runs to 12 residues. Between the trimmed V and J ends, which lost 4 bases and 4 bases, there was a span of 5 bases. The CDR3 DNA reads TGTGCCAGCAGTGTGGAGGGAAACACCATATATTTT. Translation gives CASSVEGNTIYF.

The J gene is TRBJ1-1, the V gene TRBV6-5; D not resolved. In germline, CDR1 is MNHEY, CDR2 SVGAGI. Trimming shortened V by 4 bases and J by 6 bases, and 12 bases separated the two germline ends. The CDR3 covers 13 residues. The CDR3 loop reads CASSSSEAPEAFF. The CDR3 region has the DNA TGTGCCAGCAGTTCCTCTGAGGCTCCTGAAGCTTTCTTT.

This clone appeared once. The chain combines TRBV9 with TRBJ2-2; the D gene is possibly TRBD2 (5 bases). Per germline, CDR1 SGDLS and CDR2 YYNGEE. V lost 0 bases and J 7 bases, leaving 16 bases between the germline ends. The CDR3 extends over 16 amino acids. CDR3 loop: CASSVGGRVVDGELFF. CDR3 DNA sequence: TGTGCCAGCAGCGTAGGAGGGCGGGTTGTGGACGGGGAGCTGTTTTTT.

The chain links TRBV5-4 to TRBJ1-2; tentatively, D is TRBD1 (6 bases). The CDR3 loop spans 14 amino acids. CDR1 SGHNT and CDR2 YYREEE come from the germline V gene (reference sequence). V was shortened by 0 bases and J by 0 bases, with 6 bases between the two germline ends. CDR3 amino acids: CASSLGQANYGYTF. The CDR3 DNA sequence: TGTGCCAGCAGCTTGGGACAGGCTAACTATGGCTACACCTTC.

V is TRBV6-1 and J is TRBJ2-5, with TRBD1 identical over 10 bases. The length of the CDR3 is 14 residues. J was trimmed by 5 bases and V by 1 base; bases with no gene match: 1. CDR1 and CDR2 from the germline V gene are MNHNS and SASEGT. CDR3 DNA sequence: TGTGCCAGCAGTGAAGGGGACAGGGGTGAGACCCAGTACTTC. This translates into CASSEGDRGETQYF.

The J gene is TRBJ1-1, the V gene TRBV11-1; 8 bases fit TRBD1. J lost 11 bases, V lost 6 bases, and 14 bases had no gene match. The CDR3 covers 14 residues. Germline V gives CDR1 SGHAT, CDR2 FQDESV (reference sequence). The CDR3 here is CASRQGSGTGRAFF. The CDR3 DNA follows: TGTGCCAGCAGACAAGGATCCGGGACAGGTCGCGCTTTCTTT. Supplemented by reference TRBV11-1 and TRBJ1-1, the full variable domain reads EAEVAQSPRYKITEKSQAVAFWCDPISGHATLYWYRQILGQGPELLVQFQDESVVDDSQLPKDRFSAERLKGVDSTLKIQPAELGDSAMYLCASRQGSGTGRAFFGQGTRLTVV.

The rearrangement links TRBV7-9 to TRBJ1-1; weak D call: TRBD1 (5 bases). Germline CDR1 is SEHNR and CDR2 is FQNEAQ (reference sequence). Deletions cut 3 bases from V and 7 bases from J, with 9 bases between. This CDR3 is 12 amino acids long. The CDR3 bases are TGTGCCAGCAGCTTCACAGGATGTGAAGCTTTCTTT. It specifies CASSFTGCEAFF.

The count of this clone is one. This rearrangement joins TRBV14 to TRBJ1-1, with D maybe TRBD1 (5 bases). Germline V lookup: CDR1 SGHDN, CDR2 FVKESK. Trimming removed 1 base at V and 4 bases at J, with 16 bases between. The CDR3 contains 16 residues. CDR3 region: CASSQGRGFWGTEAFF. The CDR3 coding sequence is TGTGCCAGCAGCCAAGGAAGGGGATTTTGGGGCACTGAAGCTTTCTTT. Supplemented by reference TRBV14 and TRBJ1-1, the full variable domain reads EAGVTQFPSHSVIEKGQTVTLRCDPISGHDNLYWYRRVMGKEIKFLLHFVKESKQDESGMPNNRFLAERTGGTYSTLKVQPAELEDSGVYFCASSQGRGFWGTEAFFGQGTRLTVV.

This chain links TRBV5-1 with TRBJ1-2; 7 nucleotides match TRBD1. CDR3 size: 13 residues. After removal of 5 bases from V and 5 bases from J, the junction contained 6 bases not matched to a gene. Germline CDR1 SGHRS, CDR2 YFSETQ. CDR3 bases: TGCGCCAGCAGGCAGGGGGGAGCTTATGGCTACACCTTC. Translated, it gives CASRQGGAYGYTF.

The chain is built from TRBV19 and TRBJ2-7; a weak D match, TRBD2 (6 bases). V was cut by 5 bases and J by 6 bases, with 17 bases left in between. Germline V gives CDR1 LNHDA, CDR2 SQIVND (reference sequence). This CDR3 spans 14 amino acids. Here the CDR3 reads CASSPDGRLAEQYF. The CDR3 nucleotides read TGTGCCAGTAGTCCGGACGGGAGACTTGCCGAGCAGTACTTC.

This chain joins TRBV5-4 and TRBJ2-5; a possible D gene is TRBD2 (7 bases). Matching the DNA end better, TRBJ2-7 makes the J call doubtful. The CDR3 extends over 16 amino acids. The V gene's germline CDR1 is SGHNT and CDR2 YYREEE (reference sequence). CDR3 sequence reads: CASSLGTWGGVDEQYF. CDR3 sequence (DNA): TGTGCCAGCAGCTTGGGGACGTGGGGGGGCGTCGACGAGCAGTACTTC.

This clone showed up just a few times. The CDR3 coding sequence is TGTGCCAGCAGTGACACAGCGGGGGGGCCAGATACGCAGTATTTT. Translated, it gives CASSDTAGGPDTQYF. This chain uses TRBV6-4 with TRBJ2-3; 10 bases are a match to TRBD2. This CDR3 has 15 residues. Germline V gene lookup returns CDR1 MRHNA and CDR2 SNTAGT. V trimming: 2 bases; J trimming: 4 bases; junction bases outside the gene matches: 3.

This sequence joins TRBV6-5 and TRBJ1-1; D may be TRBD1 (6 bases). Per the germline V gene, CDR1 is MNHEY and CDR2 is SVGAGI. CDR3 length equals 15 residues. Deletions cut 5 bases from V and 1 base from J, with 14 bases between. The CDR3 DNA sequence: TGTGCCAGCAGTCTACGGCCGGGACAGAACACTGAAGCTTTCTTT. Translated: CASSLRPGQNTEAFF.

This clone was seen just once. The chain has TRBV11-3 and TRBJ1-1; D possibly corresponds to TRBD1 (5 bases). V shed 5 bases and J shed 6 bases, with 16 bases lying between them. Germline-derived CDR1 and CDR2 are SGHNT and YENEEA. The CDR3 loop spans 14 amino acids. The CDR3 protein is CASSPLRRGPEAFF. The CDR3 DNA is TGTGCCAGCAGCCCCTTACGGAGGGGACCTGAAGCTTTCTTT.

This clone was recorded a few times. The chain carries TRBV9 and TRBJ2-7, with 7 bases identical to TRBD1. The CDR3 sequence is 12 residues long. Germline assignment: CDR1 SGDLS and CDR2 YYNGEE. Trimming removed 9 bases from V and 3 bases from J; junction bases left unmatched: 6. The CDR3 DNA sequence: TGTGCCAAAGGGGGCTCTGACTACGAGCAGTACTTC. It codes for CAKGGSDYEQYF.

CDR3 in amino acids: CASSHRGGGYEQYF. CDR3 DNA sequence: TGTGCCAGCAGCCACAGAGGGGGCGGCTACGAGCAGTACTTC. J is TRBJ2-7 and V is TRBV5-4; 7 bases match TRBD1. Germline CDR1 SGHNT, CDR2 YYREEE (reference sequence). CDR3 length: 14 residues. Trimming at V came to 4 bases and at J to 3 bases, leaving 7 bases not matched to a gene.

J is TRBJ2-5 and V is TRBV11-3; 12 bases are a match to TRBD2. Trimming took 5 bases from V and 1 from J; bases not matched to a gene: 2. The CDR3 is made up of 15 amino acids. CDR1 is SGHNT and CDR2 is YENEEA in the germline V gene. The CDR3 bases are TGTGCCAGCAGCCCGGGACTAGCGGGCCAAGAGACCCAGTACTTC. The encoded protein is CASSPGLAGQETQYF.